The next 32 T cell receptor beta chains were all read from a single sample in a study of blood T cell repertoires in COVID-19 (dated by TCRdb to between 2020 and 2021). The library was made by the immunoSEQ multiplex PCR assay. TCRdb took this table from immuneACCESS and kept in-frame rearrangements with V and J called. Such tables lack part of the clones; where checked against another copy, unresolved V genes explain under half of the gap, and the rest is unexplained. This sample gives around 380,000 clones in total; around 84% of them show up just once. Clones ranked in the top ten supply 1.1% of the sample. Sequencing was done on a sample of peripheral blood. Receptors originate from a human donor with acute or convalescent COVID-19. The donor label of this sample is uncertain.

CDR3 DNA: TGTGCCAGCTCTCAGACTAGCGGGAGTTATGAGCAGTTCTTC. This sequence encodes CASSQTSGSYEQFF. V is TRBV18 and J is TRBJ2-1; 12 bases match TRBD2. The CDR3 extends over 14 amino acids. The germline V gene has CDR1 KGHSH and CDR2 LQKENI. After removal of 6 bases from V and 8 bases from J, the junction contained 5 bases not matched to a gene.

V is TRBV19 and J is TRBJ1-2; the match to TRBD1 covers 9 bases. The CDR3 has 14 amino acids. Trimming at V came to 5 bases and at J to 7 bases, leaving 8 bases not matched to a gene. The germline V gene has CDR1 LNHDA and CDR2 SQIVND (reference sequence). This CDR3 reads CASSDEGQGFGYTF. In DNA form, the CDR3 reads TGTGCCAGTAGTGACGAAGGACAGGGGTTTGGCTACACCTTC.

The chain has TRBV7-8 and TRBJ2-7; the D gene is possibly TRBD2 (5 bases). Germline assignment: CDR1 SGHVS and CDR2 FQNEAQ. V lost 4 bases to trimming and J lost 6 bases, with 16 bases between them. This CDR3 is built from 14 residues. For the CDR3, the DNA is TGTGCCAGCAGCTCCCGGACTTGGAACATCGAGCAGTACTTC. Its translation: CASSSRTWNIEQYF.

As for this clone: Other nucleotide sequences in the sample specify the same CDR3. V usage is TRBV7-9 and J usage is TRBJ1-1, with D perhaps TRBD1 (5 bases). Germline V lookup: CDR1 SEHNR, CDR2 FQNEAQ (reference sequence). V lost 6 bases to trimming and J lost 5 bases, with 13 bases between them. This CDR3 region has 13 residues. CDR3 in DNA: TGTGCCAGCAGTCTAACCGGGGGGACTGAAGCTTTCTTT. It codes for CASSLTGGTEAFF.

In this sample, this clone turned up once. This rearrangement joins TRBV2 to TRBJ1-3, with a possible D match to TRBD1 (5 bases). The germline CDR1 and CDR2 sequences are SNHLY and FYNNEI. Trimming pared 11 bases from V and 1 base from J, leaving 12 bases between. CDR3 length: 13 residues. CDR3 protein: CAGGGRSGNTIYF. CDR3 nucleotide sequence: TGTGCCGGCGGGGGAAGATCTGGAAACACCATATATTTT.

This sequence joins TRBV14 and TRBJ1-1; 7 bases fit TRBD1. V gave up 5 bases and J gave up 5 bases; unmatched junction bases: 11. The CDR3 consists of 15 residues. The V gene's germline CDR1 is SGHDN and CDR2 FVKESK. This CDR3 reads CASSTHTGAGTEAFF. CDR3 in DNA: TGTGCCAGCAGCACACATACAGGGGCGGGAACTGAAGCTTTCTTT.

This sequence joins TRBV30 and TRBJ1-2, with D unclear. Germline lookup yields CDR1 GTSNPN and CDR2 SVGIG (reference sequence). Trimming took 2 bases from V and 0 from J, leaving 10 bases between them. The CDR3 is made up of 14 amino acids. CDR3 sequence (DNA): TGTGCCTGGAGTCCTTGGAGGGCTAACTATGGCTACACCTTC. Amino acids: CAWSPWRANYGYTF.

This clone has ten or more counts. The rearrangement joins TRBV5-1 to TRBJ2-3; possible D gene TRBD2, 5 bases. This CDR3 region has 16 residues. In germline, CDR1 is SGHRS, CDR2 YFSETQ. Trimming left V 4 bases short and J 2 bases short, with 17 bases between. The CDR3 loop is CASSRETGLLTDTQYF. The CDR3 bases are TGCGCCAGCAGCAGAGAGACCGGACTGCTCACAGATACGCAGTATTTT.

This chain uses TRBV20-1 with TRBJ1-5; 8 positions match TRBD1. CDR1 is DFQATT and CDR2 is SNEGSKA in the germline V gene (reference sequence). The ends lost 3 bases at V and 0 bases at J; junction bases unmatched: 7. This CDR3 has 16 amino acids. Written as DNA, the CDR3 is TGCAGTGCTAGTGGACAGGGCGTTTATAGCAATCAGCCCCAGCATTTT. This codes for CSASGQGVYSNQPQHF.

CDR3 in DNA: TGCGCCAGCAGCCGACCGGGACTAGCGGGGTTGTACGAGCAGTACTTC. It specifies CASSRPGLAGLYEQYF. The rearrangement joins TRBV5-1 to TRBJ2-7; 13 nucleotides agree with TRBD2. CDR1 is SGHRS, CDR2 YFSETQ, per germline. Trimming removed 4 bases from V and 4 bases from J; junction bases left unmatched: 8. CDR3 length: 16 residues.

The chain is built from TRBV19 and TRBJ1-4; D might be TRBD1 (5 bases). The CDR3 extends over 15 amino acids. The V gene's germline CDR1 is LNHDA and CDR2 SQIVND (reference sequence). The V and J ends lost 2 bases and 8 bases respectively, with 15 bases between them. Here the CDR3 reads CASSIRQPQGEKLFF. The CDR3 nucleotides read TGTGCCAGTAGTATACGACAGCCCCAAGGGGAAAAACTGTTTTTT. The full variable domain, its missing parts supplied by reference TRBV19 and TRBJ1-4, is DGGITQSPKYLFRKEGQNVTLSCEQNLNHDAMYWYRQDPGQGLRLIYYSQIVNDFQKGDIAEGYSVSREKKESFPLTVTSAQKNPTAFYLCASSIRQPQGEKLFFGSGTQLSVL.

The chain is built from TRBV3-1 (or the pseudogene TRBV3-2) and TRBJ1-5, with D possibly matching TRBD1 (6 bases). The V and J ends lost 3 bases and 7 bases respectively, with 16 bases between them. Germline V gene lookup returns CDR1 LGHDT and CDR2 YNNKEL (reference sequence). The CDR3 loop spans 15 amino acids. The CDR3 region has the DNA TGTGCCAGCAGCCACCGAGGACAGTTGGGCCAGCCCCAGCATTTT. Translating it yields CASSHRGQLGQPQHF.

The chain is built from TRBV5-5 and TRBJ2-7; D remains ambiguous. The CDR3 runs 14 residues. Germline V gene data show CDR1 as SGHKS and CDR2 as YYEKEE (reference sequence). V dropped 4 bases and J dropped 0 bases, with 11 bases sitting between them. This CDR3 is CASSLKFSSYEQYF. The CDR3 nucleotides are TGTGCCAGCAGCCTCAAGTTTAGCTCCTACGAGCAGTACTTC.

Only a few counts were recorded for this clone. This chain uses TRBV5-1 with TRBJ1-2; D unresolved. V dropped 0 bases and J dropped 8 bases, with 11 bases sitting between them. Looked up from germline, CDR1 is SGHRS and CDR2 is YFSETQ. The CDR3 has 13 residues. The DNA for the CDR3 is TGCGCCAGCAGCTTGGGTCAGCGAGGGGGCTACACCTTC. Its protein is CASSLGQRGGYTF.

This chain joins TRBV9 and TRBJ1-3; 8 positions match TRBD1. The CDR3 is 14 amino acids. V shed 0 bases, J shed 4 bases, and the junction held 0 bases outside the gene matches. The germline CDR1 and CDR2 sequences are SGDLS and YYNGEE. The DNA of the CDR3 is TGTGCCAGCAGCGTAGCAGGGGGCGGAAACACCATATATTTT. Amino acid sequence: CASSVAGGGNTIYF.

The rearrangement links TRBV5-4 to TRBJ1-2; perhaps TRBD1 as D (6 bases). This CDR3 has 15 residues. In germline, CDR1 is SGHNT, CDR2 YYREEE (reference sequence). Trimming pared 5 bases from V and 7 bases from J, leaving 21 bases between. CDR3 sequence reads: CASSQSPGGLIGYTF. CDR3 bases: TGTGCCAGCAGTCAATCCCCGGGGGGGCTAATTGGCTACACCTTC.

This chain uses TRBV7-2 with TRBJ1-5; D gene uncertain. Germline V lookup: CDR1 SGHTA, CDR2 FQGNSA. The CDR3 contains 14 residues. Trimming left V 5 bases short and J 4 bases short, with 12 bases between. CDR3: CASSQRGGNQPQHF. CDR3 nucleotide sequence: TGTGCCAGCAGCCAACGGGGTGGGAATCAGCCCCAGCATTTT.

For this clone: A read error may explain this, as a much larger clone is one base away. The chain carries TRBV7-6 and TRBJ1-1; D not certain. V gave up 4 bases and J gave up 0 bases, with 6 bases separating them. From germline, CDR1 is SGHVS and CDR2 FNYEAQ. The CDR3 sequence is 13 residues long. CDR3 in amino acids: CASSSGLNTEAFF. DNA of the CDR3: TGTGCCAGCAGCTCTGGGCTGAACACTGAAGCTTTCTTT.

V gene TRBV5-1 combines with J gene TRBJ1-1, with D perhaps TRBD1 (5 bases). The V and J ends lost 4 bases and 5 bases respectively, with 21 bases between them. There are 16 residues in the CDR3. Per the germline V gene, CDR1 is SGHRS and CDR2 is YFSETQ. CDR3 sequence (DNA): TGCGCCAGCAGCGAGGGCCACCTCATCGGGGGGACTGAAGCTTTCTTT. Encoded protein: CASSEGHLIGGTEAFF.

This clone was detected only a few times. The rearrangement joins TRBV18 to TRBJ2-2, with 7 bases identical to TRBD2. The V gene's germline CDR1 is KGHSH and CDR2 LQKENI. The CDR3 has 15 residues. The V gene end was trimmed by 4 bases and the J gene end by 5 bases; junction bases not matched to a gene: 7. The CDR3 spells CASSLASGGTGELFF. In DNA form, the CDR3 reads TGTGCCAGCTCACTTGCTAGCGGAGGTACCGGGGAGCTGTTTTTT.

The chain uses TRBV5-5 and TRBJ2-7, with D possibly matching TRBD1 (7 bases). The CDR3 has 16 residues. V was clipped by 4 bases and J by 0 bases, with 17 bases between them. The germline V gene has CDR1 SGHKS and CDR2 YYEKEE (reference sequence). The chain's CDR3 is CASSRRTGEDSYEQYF. The DNA for the CDR3 is TGTGCCAGCAGCCGGAGAACAGGGGAGGACTCCTACGAGCAGTACTTC.

The rearrangement links TRBV10-2 to TRBJ2-1; D call uncertain. Germline CDR1 reads WSHSY; CDR2 reads SAAADI. The CDR3 spans 17 residues. The germline V and J ends were trimmed by 0 bases and 3 bases, with 15 bases remaining between them. CDR3 loop: CASSESTLIVRYNEQFF. CDR3 nucleotides: TGCGCCAGCAGTGAGTCGACTCTTATAGTGCGCTACAATGAGCAGTTCTTC.

The V and J genes are TRBV6-1 and TRBJ2-2; 7 nucleotides match TRBD2. Trimming took 3 bases from V and 1 from J; bases not matched to a gene: 5. Germline loops: CDR1 MNHNS, CDR2 SASEGT. The CDR3 runs 16 residues. CDR3 DNA sequence: TGTGCCAGCAGTGATTTCGTAGCGGGGAACACCGGGGAGCTGTTTTTT. Residues: CASSDFVAGNTGELFF.

The chain carries TRBV2 and TRBJ2-3; D is undetermined. Trimming left V 6 bases short and J 0 bases short, with 13 bases between. From germline, CDR1 is SNHLY and CDR2 FYNNEI. There are 15 residues in the CDR3. This CDR3 is CASRTNTISTDTQYF. CDR3 DNA: TGTGCCAGCAGGACAAATACCATTAGCACAGATACGCAGTATTTT.

V and J are TRBV10-1 and TRBJ1-1, with D unclear. CDR1 and CDR2 (germline): WNHNN, SYGVQD (reference sequence). V was trimmed by 7 bases and J by 2 bases, leaving 11 bases between them. This CDR3 has 13 residues. The CDR3 sequence: CASMWRLNTEAFF. The CDR3 DNA is TGCGCCAGCATGTGGAGGCTAAACACTGAAGCTTTCTTT.

The CDR3 sequence is CASSQFDRNTEAFF. In DNA form, the CDR3 reads TGCGCCAGCAGCCAATTTGACAGGAACACTGAAGCTTTCTTT. This chain joins TRBV4-1 and TRBJ1-1; D is possibly TRBD1 (5 bases). The CDR3 runs 14 residues. Per germline, CDR1 MGHRA and CDR2 YSYEKL. Trimming shortened V by 2 bases and J by 1 base, and 8 bases separated the two germline ends.

The rearrangement links TRBV11-3 to TRBJ2-7, with D perhaps TRBD2 (5 bases). CDR3 size: 13 residues. CDR1 SGHNT and CDR2 YENEEA come from the germline V gene. V was shortened by 3 bases and J by 4 bases, with 10 bases between the two germline ends. The CDR3 is CASSLMDSYEQYF. DNA for the CDR3: TGTGCCAGCAGCTTGATGGACTCTTACGAGCAGTACTTC.

The chain is built from TRBV7-8 and TRBJ1-1; the D gene is possibly TRBD1 (6 bases). Trimming took 5 bases from V and 4 from J, leaving 14 bases between them. The CDR3 has 14 amino acids. Germline values: CDR1 SGHVS, CDR2 FQNEAQ. This CDR3 is CASSPDGGGTEAFF. The CDR3 DNA follows: TGTGCCAGCAGCCCCGATGGGGGCGGCACTGAAGCTTTCTTT.

J is TRBJ1-5 and V is TRBV19, with no clear D. Deletions cut 2 bases from V and 6 bases from J, with 8 bases between. The CDR3 sequence is 13 residues long. From germline, CDR1 is LNHDA and CDR2 SQIVND (reference sequence). CDR3 bases: TGTGCCAGTAGTATAATTTCGGGTCAGCCCCAGCATTTT. Translation gives CASSIISGQPQHF. The variable domain in full, with the rest retrieved from reference TRBV19 and TRBJ1-5, is DGGITQSPKYLFRKEGQNVTLSCEQNLNHDAMYWYRQDPGQGLRLIYYSQIVNDFQKGDIAEGYSVSREKKESFPLTVTSAQKNPTAFYLCASSIISGQPQHFGDGTRLSIL.

The genes are TRBV5-1 and TRBJ2-3, with 10 nucleotides matching TRBD1. The CDR3 is made up of 15 amino acids. Germline CDR1 is SGHRS and CDR2 is YFSETQ. The V and J ends lost 4 bases and 2 bases, in that order; junction bases with no gene match: 4. The CDR3 here is CASSADRGLTDTQYF. The CDR3 DNA reads TGCGCCAGCAGCGCCGACAGGGGGCTCACAGATACGCAGTATTTT.

This clone was counted between two and nine times. The V and J genes are TRBV5-1 and TRBJ2-7, with TRBD1 identical over 7 bases. The CDR3 has 14 amino acids. Germline V lookup: CDR1 SGHRS, CDR2 YFSETQ. Losses at the gene ends were 4 bases for V and 3 bases for J; bases not matched to a gene: 7. The CDR3 nucleotides read TGCGCCAGCAGCAGATCGGGACAGTTCTACGAGCAGTACTTC. Translating gives CASSRSGQFYEQYF.

This clone came up a few times. The chain uses TRBV19 and TRBJ2-7; weak D call: TRBD2 (6 bases). This CDR3 is 14 amino acids long. The V and J ends lost 0 bases and 9 bases respectively, with 15 bases between them. Germline V gene data show CDR1 as LNHDA and CDR2 as SQIVND (reference sequence). The chain's CDR3 is CASSIDQRLGGQYF. Here the CDR3 DNA reads TGTGCCAGTAGTATAGATCAGCGTCTCGGGGGGCAGTACTTC.